This T cell receptor beta chain was documented in a study of blood T cell repertoires in COVID-19. TCRdb's copy holds only in-frame clones and misses some; the assay was immunoSEQ multiplex PCR. The data show about 190,000 clones, with more than 60% seen just once and approximately 12% held by the top ten. CDR3 length: 12 residues. Trimming removed 9 bases at V and 3 bases at J, with 12 bases between. Germline V gene lookup returns CDR1 SNHLY and CDR2 FYNNEI. The receptor was derived from a man aged 50-59 years who had recovered from COVID-19. The rearrangement links TRBV2 to TRBJ2-7; possibly TRBD1 for D (5 bases). Sequencing was done on a sample of peripheral blood. The CDR3, as DNA: TGTGCCAGTTCGACAGAAGGCTACGAGCAGTACTTC. Amino acid sequence: CASSTEGYEQYF.